This is a list of T cell receptor beta chains from one sample in a study of cytomegalovirus exposure and HLA in healthy donors. The data were produced by immunoSEQ multiplex PCR, yet TCRdb's version contains in-frame clones alone and is incomplete. The sample carries around 190,000 clones, 65% to 75% recorded once. The specimen sequenced was PBMCs. The receptors stem from a man aged 25-40 years in good health and CMV-seropositive. The CDR3 runs from the conserved cysteine through the conserved F or W. D genes are given only for firm matches. Size is omitted from some rows. Given values are once, few, many or a class for expanded clones.

V: TRBV19
D: .
size: few
J: TRBJ2-7
CDR3: CASKGGSAYEQYF
DNA: TGTGCCAGTAAAGGAGGCTCCGCCTACGAGCAGTACTTC

V: TRBV25-1
D: TRBD1
size: .
J: TRBJ1-1
CDR3: CASSVQGATEAFF
DNA: TGTGCCAGCAGTGTGCAGGGGGCCACTGAAGCTTTCTTT

V: TRBV5-1
D: .
size: few
J: TRBJ2-7
CDR3: CASSSTDSNPYEQYF
DNA: TGCGCCAGCAGCTCCACTGACTCCAACCCCTACGAGCAGTACTTC

V: TRBV4-3
D: .
size: .
J: TRBJ1-2
CDR3: CASSQDYRVGFGSDNNDYGYTF
DNA: TGCGCCAGCAGCCAAGATTACAGGGTGGGATTCGGTTCCGACAATAACGACTATGGCTACACCTTC

V: TRBV5-6
D: TRBD1
size: few
J: TRBJ2-2
CDR3: CASSPGQLVYGELFF
DNA: TGTGCCAGCAGCCCGGGACAGTTGGTTTACGGGGAGCTGTTTTTT

V: TRBV4-3
D: .
size: .
J: TRBJ2-1
CDR3: CASSQDRETEQFF
DNA: TGCGCCAGCAGCCAAGATCGGGAGACAGAGCAGTTCTTC

V: TRBV7-6
D: .
size: .
J: TRBJ2-3
CDR3: CASSLVAGSTDTQYF
DNA: TGTGCCAGCAGCTTAGTGGCAGGGAGCACAGATACGCAGTATTTT

V: TRBV7-7
D: TRBD1
size: few
J: TRBJ2-7
CDR3: CASSLGGTGTYEQYF
DNA: TGTGCTAGCAGCTTAGGCGGGACAGGAACCTACGAGCAGTACTTC

V: TRBV2
D: TRBD1
size: .
J: TRBJ1-5
CDR3: CASSGTGTGFRQPQHF
DNA: TGTGCCAGCAGTGGGACCGGGACAGGGTTCCGCCAGCCCCAGCATTTT

V: TRBV7-9
D: TRBD2
size: few
J: TRBJ2-3
CDR3: CASTTSGNTDTQYF
DNA: TGTGCCAGCACCACTAGCGGAAACACAGATACGCAGTATTTT

V: TRBV27
D: TRBD1
size: .
J: TRBJ1-1
CDR3: CASSRGGTAMNTEAFF
DNA: TGTGCCAGCAGTAGAGGCGGGACAGCCATGAACACTGAAGCTTTCTTT

V: TRBV10-3
D: .
size: .
J: TRBJ2-7
CDR3: CAISERHPGYEQYF
DNA: TGTGCCATCAGTGAGCGCCATCCCGGCTACGAGCAGTACTTC

V: TRBV4-2
D: TRBD1
size: .
J: TRBJ1-3
CDR3: CASSPASGQGAQNTIYF
DNA: TGTGCCAGCAGCCCGGCCTCGGGACAGGGGGCTCAAAACACCATATATTTT

V: TRBV11-2
D: .
size: once
J: TRBJ1-1
CDR3: CASSYLTGDLTEAFF
DNA: TGTGCCAGCAGCTACCTGACAGGAGACTTAACTGAAGCTTTCTTT

V: TRBV7-2
D: .
size: .
J: TRBJ1-6
CDR3: CASSLDYKGSPLHF
DNA: TGTGCCAGCAGCCTGGACTATAAGGGATCACCCCTCCACTTT

V: TRBV30
D: TRBD1
size: .
J: TRBJ1-4
CDR3: CAWNLDRVGEKLFF
DNA: TGTGCCTGGAACCTGGACAGGGTCGGGGAAAAACTGTTTTTT

V: TRBV19
D: TRBD2
size: .
J: TRBJ2-7
CDR3: CASSVTSVGLYEQYF
DNA: TGTGCCAGTAGTGTCACTAGCGTAGGATTGTACGAGCAGTACTTC

V: TRBV11-1
D: .
size: .
J: TRBJ2-3
CDR3: CASSLERGGTQYF
DNA: TGTGCCAGCAGCTTAGAGAGGGGGGGTACGCAGTATTTT

V: TRBV19
D: TRBD2
size: .
J: TRBJ2-1
CDR3: CASSPQSGRGYNEQFF
DNA: TGTGCCAGTAGTCCCCAGAGCGGGAGAGGCTACAATGAGCAGTTCTTC

V: TRBV9
D: .
size: .
J: TRBJ1-5
CDR3: CASSPGEAPYQPQHF
DNA: TGTGCCAGCAGCCCCGGGGAGGCTCCTTATCAGCCCCAGCATTTT

V: TRBV4-1
D: TRBD1
size: .
J: TRBJ2-2
CDR3: CASSRRDRGGELFF
DNA: TGCGCCAGCAGCCGCCGGGACAGGGGCGGGGAGCTGTTTTTT

V: TRBV21-1
D: .
size: .
J: TRBJ1-2
CDR3: CASSRPLTGHTF
DNA: TGTGCCAGCAGCAGACCATTGACAGGGCATACCTTC

V: TRBV7-2
D: .
size: .
J: TRBJ2-7
CDR3: CASSLAGAEQYF
DNA: TGTGCCAGCAGCTTAGCGGGGGCCGAGCAGTACTTC

V: TRBV7-3
D: .
size: .
J: TRBJ2-5
CDR3: CASSSSGQPKETQYF
DNA: TGTGCCAGCAGCTCCTCGGGACAACCTAAAGAGACCCAGTACTTC

V: TRBV27
D: TRBD1
size: few
J: TRBJ1-3
CDR3: CASSSGGPWGDTIYF
DNA: TGTGCCAGCAGTTCAGGGGGCCCATGGGGTGACACCATATATTTT

V: TRBV28
D: .
size: .
J: TRBJ1-6
CDR3: CATASVWTANNSPLHF
DNA: TGTGCCACAGCGTCCGTTTGGACAGCCAATAATTCACCCCTCCACTTT

V: TRBV2
D: .
size: .
J: TRBJ2-7
CDR3: CASTPPMRIYEQYF
DNA: TGTGCCAGCACCCCCCCAATGAGGATCTACGAGCAGTACTTC

V: TRBV6-5
D: .
size: .
J: TRBJ1-2
CDR3: CASGRAVGGGYTF
DNA: TGTGCCAGCGGACGGGCGGTGGGAGGAGGCTACACCTTC

V: TRBV19
D: .
size: .
J: TRBJ1-5
CDR3: CASSMSVNQPQHF
DNA: TGTGCCAGTAGTATGTCAGTTAATCAGCCCCAGCATTTT

V: TRBV11-1
D: .
size: .
J: TRBJ2-7
CDR3: CASSLEEVYEQYF
DNA: TGTGCCAGCAGCTTAGAGGAGGTATACGAGCAGTACTTC

V: TRBV9
D: TRBD2
size: .
J: TRBJ2-1
CDR3: CASSVGQPGLADNEQFF
DNA: TGTGCCAGCAGCGTAGGGCAACCGGGACTAGCGGACAATGAGCAGTTCTTC